This T cell receptor beta chain was recorded in a study of shared clonotypes between healthy human individuals. Overall study findings and caveats: Limited genetic and exposure-history diversity came from having few donors.

The CDR3 sequence is 16 residues long. The V gene's germline CDR1 is SGHRS and CDR2 YFSETQ. The ends lost 4 bases at V and 4 bases at J; junction bases unmatched: 8. Subsets obtained from CD4+ cells comprised CD45RA+ naive and CD45RA-negative memory cells. Of note for this clone: Its cognate antigen is unknown.

The method was immunoSEQ multiplex PCR; TCRdb's version includes in-frame clones alone and lacks a portion of them. Counted here are 2 million to 3 million clones, roughly 92% occurring once; the ten biggest clones make up about 0.13%. The rearrangement joins TRBV5-1 to TRBJ2-5, with TRBD2 identical over 12 bases. Sequencing used naive CD4+ T cells sorted from blood. Subset indicated: CD45RA+ positively selected. The receptor was isolated from a man between 18 and 29 years old in good health. The CDR3 reads CASSEIGLAGIETQYF. CDR3 nucleotides: TGCGCCAGCAGCGAAATCGGACTAGCGGGAATAGAGACCCAGTACTTC.